This is a list of T cell receptor beta chains from one sample in a study of blood T cell repertoires in COVID-19. The method was immunoSEQ multiplex PCR; TCRdb's version includes in-frame clones alone and lacks a portion of them. The data show roughly 200,000 clones, 80% to 90% seen once. The sample comprised PBMCs or T cells enriched from blood (not recorded which). Receptors originate from a woman in her 40s with acute COVID-19. CDR3s include the opening cysteine and the closing phenylalanine or tryptophan. Each record gives: CDR3 DNA, CDR3 protein, D gene, V gene, J gene, clone size. The D gene is left open where the match is weak. The size field is filled for only some rows; it gives once, few, many or a size class.

DNA: TGTGCCAGCACTCCCCCGTGGCAGGGGGATCCCAAAAACATTCAGTACTTC; CDR3: CASTPPWQGDPKNIQYF; D: TRBD1; V: TRBV28; J: TRBJ2-4; size: NA
DNA: TGTGCCAGCAGTGAAGCGCTCTATTATGGCTACACCTTC; CDR3: CASSEALYYGYTF; D: NA; V: TRBV2; J: TRBJ1-2; size: NA
DNA: TGTGCCAGCAGCTACCCCGGGGAAAGCGGGTACAATGAGCAGTTCTTC; CDR3: CASSYPGESGYNEQFF; D: NA; V: TRBV28; J: TRBJ2-1; size: few
DNA: TGTGCCAGTAGTATAGATCTGGTTGGGGGCCCCTGGGACAATGAGCAGTTCTTC; CDR3: CASSIDLVGGPWDNEQFF; D: NA; V: TRBV19; J: TRBJ2-1; size: NA
DNA: TGTGCCAGCAGCCAAGGCCGAGGCGAGCAGTACTTC; CDR3: CASSQGRGEQYF; D: NA; V: TRBV3-1/TRBV3-2; J: TRBJ2-7; size: NA
DNA: TGTGCCAGCAGCCGACAGGGCTACGAGCAGTACTTC; CDR3: CASSRQGYEQYF; D: TRBD1; V: TRBV12-3/TRBV12-4; J: TRBJ2-7; size: NA
DNA: TGTGCCAGTCAAAATGAGGTAGCCAAAAACATTCAGTACTTC; CDR3: CASQNEVAKNIQYF; D: NA; V: TRBV2; J: TRBJ2-4; size: NA
DNA: TGTGCCAGCAGCTTATCTAGGATGGGGCTCGGGACCCAGTACTTC; CDR3: CASSLSRMGLGTQYF; D: NA; V: TRBV11-3; J: TRBJ2-5; size: once
DNA: TGTGCCAGTAGTCAACAGAGATATAGCAATCAGCCCCAGCATTTT; CDR3: CASSQQRYSNQPQHF; D: NA; V: TRBV19; J: TRBJ1-5; size: NA
DNA: TGTGCCAGCATCCGACCACGGGGGAACACTGAAGCTTTCTTT; CDR3: CASIRPRGNTEAFF; D: NA; V: TRBV7-2; J: TRBJ1-1; size: NA
DNA: TGTGCCAGTGAGGCTCAGGGATGGAACAATCAGCCCCAGCATTTT; CDR3: CASEAQGWNNQPQHF; D: NA; V: TRBV19; J: TRBJ1-5; size: NA
DNA: TGCGCCAGCAGCCAAGATAACCCGGGGACCCAGTACTTC; CDR3: CASSQDNPGTQYF; D: NA; V: TRBV4-3; J: TRBJ2-5; size: NA
DNA: TGTGCCAGCGCCCCGACTAGCGGTCCCCGAGGCACCGGGGAGCTGTTTTTT; CDR3: CASAPTSGPRGTGELFF; D: TRBD2; V: TRBV11-2; J: TRBJ2-2; size: NA
DNA: TGTGCCAGCAGCACGACCACTACCTCGAACACCGGGGAGCTGTTTTTT; CDR3: CASSTTTTSNTGELFF; D: NA; V: TRBV7-9; J: TRBJ2-2; size: NA
DNA: TGTGCCACCAGTGTTAAGACTAGCGGGAGGGCCCTTAGCTCCTACAATGAGCAGTTCTTC; CDR3: CATSVKTSGRALSSYNEQFF; D: TRBD2; V: TRBV24-1; J: TRBJ2-1; size: NA
DNA: TGTGCCAGCAGCTTCCAAGGACTAGCGGGAGTTGGTAACACCGGGGAGCTGTTTTTT; CDR3: CASSFQGLAGVGNTGELFF; D: TRBD2; V: TRBV13; J: TRBJ2-2; size: few
DNA: TGTGCCAGCAGTTTCCAGGGGCTGGACGAGCAGTACTTC; CDR3: CASSFQGLDEQYF; D: NA; V: TRBV6-2/TRBV6-3; J: TRBJ2-7; size: NA
DNA: TGTGCCAGCAACCGGGACACCCTCTCTGGAAACACCATATATTTT; CDR3: CASNRDTLSGNTIYF; D: NA; V: TRBV2; J: TRBJ1-3; size: NA
DNA: TGTGCCAGCAGTTCTCTCTACAGGGGAGAGACCCAGTACTTC; CDR3: CASSSLYRGETQYF; D: TRBD1; V: TRBV27; J: TRBJ2-5; size: NA
DNA: TGTGCCAGCTCCGCGGGGAACCACGAGCAGTACTTC; CDR3: CASSAGNHEQYF; D: NA; V: TRBV18; J: TRBJ2-7; size: NA
DNA: TGTGCCAGCAGTTACTCGAAACTAGCTGGGTACGAGCAGTACTTC; CDR3: CASSYSKLAGYEQYF; D: NA; V: TRBV6-5; J: TRBJ2-7; size: NA
DNA: TGTGCCAGCAGCTTGACCCTAGCGGGGGGCTACAATGAGCAGTTCTTC; CDR3: CASSLTLAGGYNEQFF; D: TRBD2; V: TRBV7-3; J: TRBJ2-1; size: NA
DNA: TGTGCCAGCTCACCTCCCGGGACAGCGGGCCTCGAAGCTTTCTTT; CDR3: CASSPPGTAGLEAFF; D: TRBD1; V: TRBV18; J: TRBJ1-1; size: NA
DNA: TGTGCCAGCAAGAGAGAGGGTGTGGAGAACACTGAAGCTTTCTTT; CDR3: CASKREGVENTEAFF; D: NA; V: TRBV2; J: TRBJ1-1; size: NA
DNA: TGTGCCAGCAGCTTAGACACCAATTCACCCCTCCACTTT; CDR3: CASSLDTNSPLHF; D: NA; V: TRBV7-9; J: TRBJ1-6; size: NA
DNA: TGTGCCAGCACCCAAGATAGGGGGACCCAGTACTTC; CDR3: CASTQDRGTQYF; D: NA; V: TRBV5-5; J: TRBJ2-5; size: once
DNA: TGTGCCACCAGCAGAGGGGGGGGGATTCAGCCCCAGCATTTT; CDR3: CATSRGGGIQPQHF; D: NA; V: TRBV15; J: TRBJ1-5; size: NA
DNA: TGTGCCAGCAGTTACCCAGGGACTGCAAATGAGCAGTTCTTC; CDR3: CASSYPGTANEQFF; D: NA; V: TRBV6-2/TRBV6-3; J: TRBJ2-1; size: NA
DNA: TGTGCCAGCAGCTCCTTAGAAGAGACCCAGTACTTC; CDR3: CASSSLEETQYF; D: NA; V: TRBV11-3; J: TRBJ2-5; size: once
DNA: TGTGCCAGCTCACCACTGGACACAGTAGACGCTTTCTTT; CDR3: CASSPLDTVDAFF; D: NA; V: TRBV18; J: TRBJ1-1; size: NA
DNA: TGTGCCTGGGACCGGGGTACCTACGAGCAGTACTTC; CDR3: CAWDRGTYEQYF; D: NA; V: TRBV30; J: TRBJ2-7; size: NA
DNA: TGTGCCAGCAGTTCAGGGGGCGCGTCAGGAGAGACCCAGTACTTC; CDR3: CASSSGGASGETQYF; D: TRBD1; V: TRBV28; J: TRBJ2-5; size: once
DNA: TGCAGTGCTAGTTCAGGGGGGTCTTCCTCCTATGGCTACACCTTC; CDR3: CSASSGGSSSYGYTF; D: TRBD1; V: TRBV20-1; J: TRBJ1-2; size: NA
DNA: TGTGCCAGCAGTAACGGACAGGGCGGAGTTTCCAAAAACATTCAGTACTTC; CDR3: CASSNGQGGVSKNIQYF; D: TRBD1; V: TRBV6-2/TRBV6-3; J: TRBJ2-4; size: once